The clone carrying this TCR beta chain occurred a few times. The antigen is undetermined. A sample-barcoded 5' primer and a J-beta primer mix were used in a second PCR of about 6 to 12 cycles. Each of the cDNA molecules was tagged by a template-switch adaptor with 12 random nucleotides. MiXCR, run by TCRdb on the 5' RACE reads, gives a single entry per CDR3 protein. The sample includes hundreds of thousands of distinct CDR3 sequences, under 25% of them seen just once. CDR1 SGHRS and CDR2 YFSETQ come from the germline V gene. V lost 2 bases and J lost 1, with 13 bases in between. CDR3 length equals 16 residues. The sample belongs to a study of blood T cells in healthy people across ages. Findings of the study overall: CMV status of donors was not determined, possibly confounding expanded clonotype changes. TCR beta diversity was tightly associated with the proportion of naive T cells.

This chain connects TRBV5-1 to TRBJ2-1; possible D gene TRBD2, 6 bases. The TCR comes from an older man in good health. The sequencing sample was made of blood. CDR3 in amino acids: CASSLAGSISYNEQFF. CDR3 nucleotides: TGCGCCAGCAGCTTAGCGGGTTCTATATCCTACAATGAGCAGTTCTTC.